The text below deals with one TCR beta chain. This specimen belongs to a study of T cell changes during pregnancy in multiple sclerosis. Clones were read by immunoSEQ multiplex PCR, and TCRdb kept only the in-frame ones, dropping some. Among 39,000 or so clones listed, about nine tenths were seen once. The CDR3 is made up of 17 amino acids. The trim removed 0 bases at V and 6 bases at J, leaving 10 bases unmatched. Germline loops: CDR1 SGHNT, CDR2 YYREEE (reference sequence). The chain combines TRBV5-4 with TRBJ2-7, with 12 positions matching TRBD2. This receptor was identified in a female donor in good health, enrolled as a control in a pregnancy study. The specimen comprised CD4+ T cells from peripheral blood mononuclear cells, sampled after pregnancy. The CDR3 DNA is TGTGCCAGCAGCTTGGATCTAGCGGGAGGGCCTGGAATCGAGCAGTACTTC. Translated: CASSLDLAGGPGIEQYF.